A selection of T cell receptor beta chains follows, all from one sample in a study of T-cell memory formation after mild COVID-19. TCRdb ran MiXCR on the 5' RACE reads and lists one entry per CDR3 protein. The sample has tens of thousands of distinct CDR3 sequences; 16% are singletons. Material for sequencing was PBMCs or a T cell subset sorted from them (not recorded which). The source of these receptors is an adult who had mild COVID-19 (a few samples of this study predate the infection). Cell type and time point are not known. CDR3s include the opening cysteine and the closing phenylalanine or tryptophan. Each record gives: J gene, D gene, clone size, V gene, CDR3 length, CDR3 DNA, CDR3 protein. A D gene is named only where the DNA matches it firmly. Rows may omit the clone size; those that give it use once, few, many or a size class.

>TRBJ2-7|TRBD1|.|TRBV5-1|13
TGCGCCAGCAGTCCGGGACAGAACTACGAGCAGTACTTC
CASSPGQNYEQYF
>TRBJ2-1|.|many|TRBV12-3/TRBV12-4|14
TGTGCCAGCAGTCGTACGGAAGGGTACAATGAGCAGTTCTTC
CASSRTEGYNEQFF
>TRBJ1-3|TRBD1|few|TRBV12-3/TRBV12-4|17
TGTGCCAGCAGTCCGGGACAGGGGGCGCCGGGAGGAAACACCATATATTTT
CASSPGQGAPGGNTIYF
>TRBJ1-3|.|many|TRBV4-2|16
TGTGCCAGCAGCCAGTCGGGACTGCTCTCTGGAAACACCATATATTTT
CASSQSGLLSGNTIYF
>TRBJ1-1|.|many|TRBV4-2|15
TGTGCCAGCAAAGGGGATTTAAGGGGAAACACTGAAGCTTTCTTT
CASKGDLRGNTEAFF
>TRBJ1-1|.|.|TRBV6-1|13
TGTGCCTCAACTCGGGGGAGGGCCACTGAAGCTTTCTTT
CASTRGRATEAFF
>TRBJ2-3|TRBD2|many|TRBV6-6|18
TGTGCCAGCAGCTCCGGAGGGACTAGCGGGAGGGCCGGAGATACGCAGTATTTT
CASSSGGTSGRAGDTQYF
>TRBJ2-5|.|many|TRBV20-1|16
TGCAGTGCTAGAGATTATGGGTACAGCCACCAAGAGACCCAGTACTTC
CSARDYGYSHQETQYF
>TRBJ2-5|TRBD1|many|TRBV15|13
TGTGCCACCCAGACAGGGCAACAAGAGACCCAGTACTTC
CATQTGQQETQYF
>TRBJ2-3|.|many|TRBV7-2|15
TGTGCCAGCAGCTTAGCTTCGTACCCCGGCGATACGCAGTATTTT
CASSLASYPGDTQYF
>TRBJ2-5|.|.|TRBV5-6|15
TGTGCCAGCAGCCAACTACAGGGCCGACAAGAGACCCAGTACTTC
CASSQLQGRQETQYF
>TRBJ1-3|.|many|TRBV7-8|16
TGTGCCAGCAGCTCTCGCCGGGGGGTCTCTGGAAACACCATATATTTT
CASSSRRGVSGNTIYF
>TRBJ2-3|.|.|TRBV5-1|14
TGCGCCAGTGGGCCGGGGTGGGGCACAGATACGCAGTATTTT
CASGPGWGTDTQYF
>TRBJ2-5|TRBD2|.|TRBV6-2/TRBV6-3|16
TGTGCCAGCAGTTCCCCCCGGAGCGGGAGAAGGGAGACCCAGTACTTC
CASSSPRSGRRETQYF
>TRBJ1-2|.|many|TRBV5-5|12
TGTGCCAGCAGTGATGGCAACTATGGCTACACCTTC
CASSDGNYGYTF
>TRBJ2-3|TRBD2|many|TRBV4-3|13
TGCGCCAGCAGCTCCTGGGGGGGGGATACGCAGTATTTT
CASSSWGGDTQYF
>TRBJ2-7|.|many|TRBV27|13
TGTGCCAGCAGAATGTTGAACTCCTACGAGCAGTACTTC
CASRMLNSYEQYF
>TRBJ2-7|TRBD1|once|TRBV9|14
TGTGCCAGCAGCGTGGCCGGGACAGGCTACGAGCAGTACTTC
CASSVAGTGYEQYF
>TRBJ2-5|TRBD2|many|TRBV20-1|15
TGCAGTGCTAGGTCGGGCGGGAGGGCCTCCGAGACCCAGTACTTC
CSARSGGRASETQYF
>TRBJ2-5|.|medium-sized|TRBV6-5|15
TGTGCCAGCAGTTACTCCCCTATCGGAGGGGAGACCCAGTACTTC
CASSYSPIGGETQYF
>TRBJ2-2|.|few|TRBV20-1|11
TGCAGTGCTAGAGAAGCCGGGGAGCTGTTTTTT
CSAREAGELFF
>TRBJ2-1|TRBD2|many|TRBV7-7|13
TGTGCCAGCAGCTTAGAGCGGGGGGGCGAGCAGTTCTTC
CASSLERGGEQFF
>TRBJ2-5|TRBD2|many|TRBV7-2|15
TGTGCCAGCAGCTTAGCGCTAGCGGAACAAGAGACCCAGTACTTC
CASSLALAEQETQYF
>TRBJ1-1|.|many|TRBV4-2|16
TGTGCCAGCAGCCAAGATCTTTGGGCAGTGAACACTGAAGCTTTCTTT
CASSQDLWAVNTEAFF
>TRBJ2-1|TRBD1|many|TRBV12-3/TRBV12-4|14
TGTGCCAGCAGTAAAAGACAGGGTCTCAGTTGGCAGTTCTTC
CASSKRQGLSWQFF
>TRBJ2-3|.|.|TRBV7-8|12
TGTGCCAGCAGCGTACCGGACGCGACGCAGTATTTT
CASSVPDATQYF
>TRBJ2-1|TRBD1|many|TRBV2|14
TGTGCCAGCAGTGTACAGGGGGCGCGATATGAGCAGTTCTTC
CASSVQGARYEQFF
>TRBJ2-5|.|many|TRBV7-9|15
TGTGCCAGCAGCTTAAGGATTTCGTACCAAGAGACCCAGTACTTC
CASSLRISYQETQYF
>TRBJ1-2|TRBD1|few|TRBV12-3/TRBV12-4|14
TGTGCCAGCAGTTTACCGGACAGGGCCTATGGCTACACCTTC
CASSLPDRAYGYTF
>TRBJ2-1|TRBD1|medium-sized|TRBV5-1|16
TGCGCCAGCAGCTCCTGGACAGGGCATTCTGAAAATGAGCAGTTCTTC
CASSSWTGHSENEQFF
>TRBJ2-7|.|many|TRBV5-4|16
TGTGCCAGCAGCTTGGATAAGGGGGGCGGGGGCTACGAGCAGTACTTC
CASSLDKGGGGYEQYF
>TRBJ1-4|.|many|TRBV7-9|16
TGTGCCAGCAGCTTAGCCGTGGGGCAGGGAGGAGAAAAACTGTTTTTT
CASSLAVGQGGEKLFF
>TRBJ1-3|.|many|TRBV9|15
TGTGCCAGCAGCGTAGACCAGGGACGGGGAAACACCATATATTTT
CASSVDQGRGNTIYF
>TRBJ1-1|.|many|TRBV12-3/TRBV12-4|12
TGTGCCAGCAGGATAGAGGTCACTGAAGCTTTCTTT
CASRIEVTEAFF
>TRBJ2-1|.|many|TRBV29-1|13
TGCAGCGCCCGAGGCTGGGGGGATGGCGAGCAGTTCTTC
CSARGWGDGEQFF
>TRBJ1-5|.|.|TRBV2|14
TGTGCCAGCAGTGAATCCAGCTACAATCAGCCCCAGCATTTT
CASSESSYNQPQHF
>TRBJ1-1|TRBD1|.|TRBV6-6|12
TGTGCCAGCAGTTCAGGGGGGTATGTAACTTTCTTT
CASSSGGYVTFF
>TRBJ1-2|.|many|TRBV3-1|15
TGTGCCAGCAGCCAAAGTCTGAACTTACGCCATGGCTACACCTTC
CASSQSLNLRHGYTF
>TRBJ2-3|.|many|TRBV7-2|13
TGTGCCAGCAGCTTAGGATCGGTGGATACGCAGTATTTT
CASSLGSVDTQYF
>TRBJ2-7|.|many|TRBV5-6|13
TGTGCCAGCAGCTTTTCTTCCGGCTACGAGCAGTACTTC
CASSFSSGYEQYF
>TRBJ1-1|.|.|TRBV7-2|12
TGTGCCAGCAGCCGCAGCCCAGCTGAAGCTTTCTTT
CASSRSPAEAFF
>TRBJ1-2|.|many|TRBV12-3/TRBV12-4|16
TGTGCCAGCAGCCGGTTTTCGACAGCCACCAACTATGGCTACACCTTC
CASSRFSTATNYGYTF
>TRBJ2-7|.|.|TRBV27|13
TGTGCCAGCAGTTTATCGGCACACTACGAGCAGTACTTC
CASSLSAHYEQYF
>TRBJ2-1|TRBD2|many|TRBV6-5|18
TGTGCCAGCAGTCGCCCCCCGGGACTAGCGGGAGGCGGGAATGAGCAGTTCTTC
CASSRPPGLAGGGNEQFF
>TRBJ2-5|TRBD2|many|TRBV7-2|18
TGTGCCAGCAGCTCACCCCTAGCGGCCGCGGCCTTAAGAGAGACCCAGTACTTC
CASSSPLAAAALRETQYF
>TRBJ2-7|TRBD2|many|TRBV4-3|18
TGCGCCAGCAGCCAAGCCCCCCCCGGACTAGCGGGAGCTAACGAGCAGTACTTC
CASSQAPPGLAGANEQYF
>TRBJ1-6|TRBD1|many|TRBV3-1|17
TGTGCCAGCAGCCAACCCTCAGGGGGGACAGGGGACTCACCCCTCCACTTT
CASSQPSGGTGDSPLHF